Described below is a single T cell receptor (beta chain) sequence and its context. Its antigen is not known. Trimming took 5 bases from V and 9 from J, leaving 14 bases between them. Germline V gene data show CDR1 as SGHTA and CDR2 as FQGNSA. The CDR3 runs 13 residues. After constant-region reverse-primer amplification, full-length variable regions underwent semi-nested PCR with Nested Universal Primer A. TCRdb re-derived calls from the 5' RACE reads in MiXCR, one entry per CDR3 protein. The table lists 35,000 to 50,000 distinct CDR3 sequences, roughly a fifth of them singletons, with approximately 4% in the top ten. Tregs were sorted as CD4+CD25+CD127-/low cells. Study-wide findings and caveats: Tumor Tregs overlapped most with tumor, then blood, naive CD4+ cells. Tumor memory CD4+ T cell TCR gene usage was found to cluster with blood and lymph node memory CD4+ cells and with lymph node naive CD4+ cells. Whole repertoires were not studied in the larger cohort, only one V-J beta rearrangement.

The sample comprised Tregs sorted from blood. This receptor was identified in a female donor with breast cancer. The genes are TRBV7-2 and TRBJ2-1; D tentatively reads TRBD1 or TRBD2 (5 bases each). Here the CDR3 DNA reads TGTGCCAGCAGCCTTCTGGGGGTGAGTGAGCAGTTCTTC. Its protein is CASSLLGVSEQFF.